This T cell receptor (beta chain) derives from a study of OX40 agonist ivuxolimab in advanced cancers. Study-level background: Three patients responded partially, comprising one with hepatocellular carcinoma and two with cutaneous melanoma. General study results and limits: Researchers did not establish what antigens the expanded peripheral T cells target. At 0.1-3.0 mg/kg, partial responders had clonal expansion among the lowest observed. Both blood CD4+ and CD8+ T cells showed clonal growth by week 6 at 0.1 to 3.0 mg/kg.

The table lists this clone with a count of one. Its antigen is unidentified. V was shortened by 5 bases and J by 6 bases, with 11 bases between the two germline ends. This CDR3 has 12 residues. The germline CDR1 and CDR2 sequences are SEHNR and FQNEAQ (reference sequence). Generated by immunoSEQ multiplex PCR, the TCRdb table keeps only in-frame clones and is missing some. The repertoire holds 52,000 or so clones, with more than 70% as singletons. The V call is TRBV7-9, the J call TRBJ2-7; D unclear. The sequence derives from an adult with an advanced solid tumor such as melanoma, head and neck, liver or kidney cancer. The sequencing here drew on CD4+ or CD8+ T cells sorted from blood, taken in a trial of the OX40 agonist ivuxolimab. The CDR3 region is CASSPTSTEQYF. DNA for the CDR3: TGTGCCAGCAGCCCCACATCCACCGAGCAGTACTTC. Using reference TRBV7-9 and TRBJ2-7 for the parts outside the CDR3, the full variable domain is DTGVSQNPRHKITKRGQNVTFRCDPISEHNRLYWYRQTLGQGPEFLTYFQNEAQLEKSRLLSDRFSAERPKGSFSTLEIQRTEQGDSAMYLCASSPTSTEQYFGPGTRLTVT.